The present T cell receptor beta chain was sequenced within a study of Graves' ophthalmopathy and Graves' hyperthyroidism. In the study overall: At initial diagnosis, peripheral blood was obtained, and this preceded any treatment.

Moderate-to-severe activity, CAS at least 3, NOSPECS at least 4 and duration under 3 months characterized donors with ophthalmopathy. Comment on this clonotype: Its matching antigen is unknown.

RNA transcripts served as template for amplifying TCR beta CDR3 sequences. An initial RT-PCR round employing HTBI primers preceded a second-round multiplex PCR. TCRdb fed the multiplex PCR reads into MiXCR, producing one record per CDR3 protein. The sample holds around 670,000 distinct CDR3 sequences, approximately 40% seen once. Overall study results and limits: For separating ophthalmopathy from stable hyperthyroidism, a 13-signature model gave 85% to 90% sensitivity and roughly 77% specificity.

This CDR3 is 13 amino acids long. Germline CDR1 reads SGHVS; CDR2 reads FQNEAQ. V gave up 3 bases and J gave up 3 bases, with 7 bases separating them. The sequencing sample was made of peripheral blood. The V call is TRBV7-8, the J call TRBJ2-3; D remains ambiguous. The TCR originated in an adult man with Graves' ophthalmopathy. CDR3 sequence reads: CASSFRMTDTQYF. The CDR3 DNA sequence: TGTGCCAGCAGCTTTCGTATGACAGATACGCAGTATTTT.